This TCR beta chain was documented in a study of cytomegalovirus exposure and HLA in healthy donors. This CDR3 region has 14 residues. The germline V gene has CDR1 GTSNPN and CDR2 SVGIG (reference sequence). Amplification used 60 Vbeta primers and 13 Jbeta primers. Libraries were prepared by immunoSEQ multiplex PCR; TCRdb keeps only in-frame clonotypes and omits some of them. The table has 110,000 to 150,000 clones, 65% to 80% seen once. Study-wide results and caveats: The authors later linked a missense DCLRE1C variant to TCR beta V- and J-gene trimming. It was reportedly the case that the classifier diagnosed cytomegalovirus status with high specificity and sensitivity. Productive rates of about 87% or about 30% were seen for most TCR beta V segments in an earlier analysis.

Of note for this clone: What it binds is unknown.

These donors, healthy bone marrow donors, were studied. The sample taken for sequencing was PBMCs. This chain joins TRBV30 and TRBJ2-5, with 8 bases aligning to TRBD2. The closer fit of TRBJ2-7 to the DNA end suggests the J call may be wrong. This clonotype was sampled from a man aged 30 to 39 in good health and CMV-seronegative. DNA of the CDR3: TGTGCCTGGAGTGTGCGGGGGGTTCAACACGAGCAGTACTTC. Amino acid sequence: CAWSVRGVQHEQYF.